One sample yielded the 2 T cell receptor beta chains listed below, sequenced in a study of cytomegalovirus exposure and HLA in healthy donors. Both 60 Vbeta primers and 13 Jbeta primers went into the PCR. Assay: immunoSEQ multiplex PCR; the TCRdb copy retains only in-frame clones and omits some. The sample yields 30,000 to 40,000 clones, almost 70% seen once. Sequenced: PBMCs. The receptors originated from a middle-aged man in good health and CMV-seronegative.

This clone appeared a few times. V usage is TRBV6-1 and J usage is TRBJ2-1; 7 bases line up with TRBD1. J gave up 3 bases and V 5 bases, and 1 base lay outside the gene matches. Germline V lookup: CDR1 MNHNS, CDR2 SASEGT. The CDR3 consists of 13 residues. The chain's CDR3 is CASSRDSYNEQFF. For the CDR3, the DNA is TGTGCCAGCAGTCGGGACAGCTACAATGAGCAGTTCTTC.

V usage is TRBV27 and J usage is TRBJ2-3, with 8 bases identical to TRBD2. J was trimmed by 3 bases and V by 5 bases; bases with no gene match: 4. There are 14 residues in the CDR3. CDR1 MNHEY and CDR2 SMNVEV come from the germline V gene (reference sequence). In DNA form, the CDR3 reads TGTGCCAGCAGTAGAAGCGGGGGAACAGATACGCAGTATTTT. Translated, it gives CASSRSGGTDTQYF.